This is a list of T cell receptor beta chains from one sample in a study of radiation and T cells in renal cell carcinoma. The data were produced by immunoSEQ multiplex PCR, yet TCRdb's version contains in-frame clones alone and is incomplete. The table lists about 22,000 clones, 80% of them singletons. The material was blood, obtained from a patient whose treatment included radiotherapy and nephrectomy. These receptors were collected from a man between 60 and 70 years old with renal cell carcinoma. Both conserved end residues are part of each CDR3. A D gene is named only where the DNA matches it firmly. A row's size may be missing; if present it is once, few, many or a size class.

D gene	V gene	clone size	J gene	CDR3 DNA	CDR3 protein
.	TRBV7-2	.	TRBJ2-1	TGTGCCAGCAGCCGCGGGCACGGTAATGAGCAGTTCTTC	CASSRGHGNEQFF
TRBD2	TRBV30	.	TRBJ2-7	TGTGCCTGGAGTCTTTCTCTTACTAGCGGGACCGCCTACGAGCAGTACTTC	CAWSLSLTSGTAYEQYF
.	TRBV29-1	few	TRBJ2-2	TGCAGCGTTGAAGGCGGAGGACGGACCGGGGAGCTGTTTTTT	CSVEGGGRTGELFF
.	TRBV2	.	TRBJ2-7	TGTGCCAGCAGTCCCGCTGACGGAAATAGTTACGAGCAGTACTTC	CASSPADGNSYEQYF
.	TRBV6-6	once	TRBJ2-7	TGTGCCAGCAGTTACTTGGGATCCTACGAGCAGTACTTC	CASSYLGSYEQYF
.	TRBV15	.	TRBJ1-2	TGTGCCACCAGCAGGGACCAATATGGCTACACCTTC	CATSRDQYGYTF
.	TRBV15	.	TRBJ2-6	TGTGCCACCAGCAGAGATATAAGCTCTGGGGCCAACGTCCTGACTTTC	CATSRDISSGANVLTF
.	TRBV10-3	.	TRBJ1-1	TGTGCCATCAGGGGCCCCAACACTGAAGCTTTCTTT	CAIRGPNTEAFF
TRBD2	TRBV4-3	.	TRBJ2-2	TGCGCCAGCAGCCAAGAGGGACTAGCGAGGGGCGCCGGGGAGCTGTTTTTT	CASSQEGLARGAGELFF
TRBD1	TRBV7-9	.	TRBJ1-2	TGTGCCAGCAGCTTAGACCGAGGACAGGGTGGATTCGGCTACACCTTC	CASSLDRGQGGFGYTF
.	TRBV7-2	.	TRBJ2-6	TGTGCCAGCAGGGCGCCGGGACGTAACTCTGGGGCCAACGTCCTGACTTTC	CASRAPGRNSGANVLTF
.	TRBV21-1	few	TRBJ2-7	TGTGCCAGCAGCAAAGCGAGCGGAAGTCCGAGCTCCTACGAGCAGTACTTC	CASSKASGSPSSYEQYF
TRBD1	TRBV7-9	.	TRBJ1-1	TGTGCCAGCAGCCCCCGGACGCAGGGGGCTGAAGCTTTCTTT	CASSPRTQGAEAFF
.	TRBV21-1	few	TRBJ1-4	TGTGCCAGCAGCTTAAGTTCAAGTTGGTCCTTCGAAAAACTGTTTTTT	CASSLSSSWSFEKLFF
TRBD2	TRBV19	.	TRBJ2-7	TGTGCCAGTAGCGTCGTCGGTAGCGGGAGTTTCTACGAGCAGTACTTC	CASSVVGSGSFYEQYF
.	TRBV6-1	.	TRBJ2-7	TGTGCCAGCAGCGTGACCGGGACTGAACCCAACGAGCAGTACTTC	CASSVTGTEPNEQYF
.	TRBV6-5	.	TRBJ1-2	TGTGCCAGCAGTTACGGAACAGCTAACTATGGCTACACCTTC	CASSYGTANYGYTF
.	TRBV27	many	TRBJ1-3	TGTGCCAGCAGTTTGACGGGGGTAGGGGGAAACACCATATATTTT	CASSLTGVGGNTIYF
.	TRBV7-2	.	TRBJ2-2	TGTGCCAGCAGATCCCGGGCAGGGCACACCGGGGAGCTGTTTTTT	CASRSRAGHTGELFF
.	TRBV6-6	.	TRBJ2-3	TGTGCCAGCAGTTACGCGAGTCGGGGAGCAGATACGCAGTATTTT	CASSYASRGADTQYF
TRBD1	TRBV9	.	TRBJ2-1	TGTGCCAGCAGCTCCACCGGGACAGTTTCCTACAATGAGCAGTTCTTC	CASSSTGTVSYNEQFF
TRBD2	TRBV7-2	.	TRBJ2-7	TGTGCCAGCAGCTTAGTGAGCGGGGGATGGCATGACGAGCAGTACTTC	CASSLVSGGWHDEQYF
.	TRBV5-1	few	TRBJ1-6	TGCGCCAGCAGCTTCGATGGGAATTCACCCCTCCACTTT	CASSFDGNSPLHF
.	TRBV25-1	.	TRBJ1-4	TGTGCCAGCAGTGACCCAGGGTTTGAAAAACTGTTTTTT	CASSDPGFEKLFF
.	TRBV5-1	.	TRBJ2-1	TGCGCCAGCAGTCGGCGGACTTACAATGAGCAGTTCTTC	CASSRRTYNEQFF
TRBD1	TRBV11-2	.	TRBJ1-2	TGTGCCAGCAGCCCGGGACAGAACACTGGCTACACCTTC	CASSPGQNTGYTF
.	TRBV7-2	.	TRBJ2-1	TGTGCCAGCAGTCGGGAGATTGAGCAGTTCTTC	CASSREIEQFF
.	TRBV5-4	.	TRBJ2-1	TGTGCCAGCAGCTTGATCCTGGGTGGGGAGCAGTTCTTC	CASSLILGGEQFF
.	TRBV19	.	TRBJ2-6	TGTGCCAGTAGTGCTCAGGAGTCTTCTTTTGGGGCCAACGTCCTGACTTTC	CASSAQESSFGANVLTF
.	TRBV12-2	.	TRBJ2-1	TGTGCAAGTCGCACCAGAGGGCTAGCGGGAGTAGGGGAGCAGTTCTTC	CASRTRGLAGVGEQFF
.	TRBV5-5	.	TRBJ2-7	TGTGCCAGCAGTCGGGGACTGCTGGACTACGAGCAGTACTTC	CASSRGLLDYEQYF
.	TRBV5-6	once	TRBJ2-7	TGTGCCAGCAGCTTGGAGGACTACGAGCAGTACTTC	CASSLEDYEQYF
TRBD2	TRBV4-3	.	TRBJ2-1	TGCGCCAGCAGCCAAGGCCGGTCCTTGCGGGAGTCATATGAGCAGTTCTTC	CASSQGRSLRESYEQFF
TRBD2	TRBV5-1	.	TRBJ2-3	TGCGCCAGCCTCCGGGGAGGGAGCACAGATACGCAGTATTTT	CASLRGGSTDTQYF
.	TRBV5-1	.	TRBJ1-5	TGCGCCAGCAGCCCCGGACAGTCGAATCAGCCCCAGCATTTT	CASSPGQSNQPQHF
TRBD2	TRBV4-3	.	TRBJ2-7	TGCGCCAGCAGCCACGCCGTGGGGGGGGGAGGCTACGAGCAGTACTTC	CASSHAVGGGGYEQYF
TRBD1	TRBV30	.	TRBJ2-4	TGTGCCTGCGAAAGACAGGGGTTTGGGAACATTCAGTACTTC	CACERQGFGNIQYF
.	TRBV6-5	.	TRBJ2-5	TGTGCCAGCAGTCCGGACAGCATTCAAGAGACCCAGTACTTC	CASSPDSIQETQYF